What follows is one T cell receptor beta chain and its context. This specimen belongs to a study of blood T cell repertoires in COVID-19. Study-level information: PBMCs, B-cell-depleted T cells, or T cells were the source of the cDNA or gDNA that made up the material.

Recruitment covered over 20 US areas and drew participants whose ages spanned roughly 18 to 100 years. Recovered Cohort 3 donors showed two negative PCRs, clearance, or symptom resolution. Original processing methods: Amplification from reference gene primers served as the basis for estimated nucleated cell counts. The repertoire was sequenced with immunoSEQ multiplex PCR; TCRdb's copy has only in-frame clones and lacks some. V and J calls and clone size follow that table, whereas D and trimming were derived from the DNA. Among around 150,000 clones listed, almost 85% were seen once. CDR1 is SQVTM and CDR2 is ANQGSEA in the germline V gene. CDR3 length equals 13 residues. Losses at the gene ends were 4 bases for V and 4 bases for J; bases not matched to a gene: 5.

Source material: PBMCs or T cells enriched from blood (not recorded which). The receptor comes from a man aged 50-59 years who had recovered from COVID-19. The V and J genes are TRBV29-1 and TRBJ2-7; the match to TRBD2 covers 9 bases. CDR3 DNA sequence: TGCAGCGTTGTGGCTAGCGGGAATTACGAGCAGTACTTC. Its protein is CSVVASGNYEQYF.